This T cell receptor beta chain was retrieved from a study of T cell responses to AZD1222 COVID-19 vaccine. Study observations and caveats: Receipt of two AZD1222 doses was followed by a rise in Spike-specific TCR breadth and depth. Just a handful of AZD1222 recipients tested seropositive at baseline.

This clone has just one count. Its cognate antigen is unknown. The CDR3 consists of 15 residues. Germline V gene sequence: CDR1 SNHLY, CDR2 FYNNEI. Trimming stripped 6 bases from V and 4 bases from J, with 18 bases between. Some clones are missing from TCRdb's copy, which holds only in-frame ones; the method was immunoSEQ multiplex PCR. Counted here are some 40,000 clones, over 75% occurring once; the ten biggest clones make up 20% to 25%. The TCR was taken from an adult who received the MenACWY meningococcal vaccine as a control. The V call is TRBV2, the J call TRBJ2-5; D tentatively reads TRBD1 or TRBD2 (5 bases each). The sample here was peripheral blood, taken 28 days after the second dose of the MenACWY control vaccine. CDR3 amino acids: CASREGPRAGETQYF. In nucleotides, the CDR3 is TGTGCCAGCAGAGAGGGACCGCGGGCGGGAGAGACCCAGTACTTC.